The entry that follows covers one TCR beta chain sequence. What it binds is unknown. V lost 5 bases, J lost 12 bases, and 14 bases lay in between. This CDR3 spans 12 amino acids. This entry belongs to a study of metastatic and nonmetastatic thyroid tumors. Overall study: Both malignant and benign thyroid patients supplied peripheral blood and tumor or nodule tissue samples, across which the repertoires of these patients were then compared. Study-wide results and caveats: Relative to benign nodules, malignant thyroid tumors were reportedly characterized by significantly elevated TCR beta diversity in blood and tumor.

No patient had received any treatment before thyroid surgery. As handled by the study authors: A papillary thyroid cancer distant-metastasis classifier was built from CDR3 differences across clinicopathological groups. TCRdb reprocessed the PCR reads via MiXCR. None of the V and J calls come from the authors' own analysis; TCRdb made them. The profile covers roughly 71,000 clones, with less than 20% appearing a single time and 9.5% to 15% taken by the ten largest. V gene TRBV12-3 or TRBV12-4 combines with J gene TRBJ2-1; D possibly matches TRBD1 or TRBD2 (5 bases each). The sequence came from a female donor with papillary thyroid cancer or a benign thyroid nodule (not recorded which). Some clones in this sample may be carry-over from other donors' samples. Sample: blood. DNA for the CDR3: TGTGCCAGCAGTCTAACCCCGGGGACGCAGTTCTTC. Protein product: CASSLTPGTQFF.